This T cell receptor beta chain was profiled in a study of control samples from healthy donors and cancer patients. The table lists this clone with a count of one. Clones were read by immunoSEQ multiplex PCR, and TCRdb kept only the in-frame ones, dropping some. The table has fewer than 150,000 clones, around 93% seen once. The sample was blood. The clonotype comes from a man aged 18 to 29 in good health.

The CDR3: CAWSTGGADEKLFF. CDR3 DNA: TGTGCCTGGAGTACAGGGGGAGCGGATGAAAAACTGTTTTTT. The chain carries TRBV30 and TRBJ1-4; 8 bases are a match to TRBD1. V gave up 2 bases and J gave up 6 bases; unmatched junction bases: 5. There are 14 residues in the CDR3. Per germline, CDR1 GTSNPN and CDR2 SVGIG (reference sequence).